Following are 26 T cell receptor beta chains from one sample sequenced in a study of beta chain features in type 1 diabetes. As every portion of the isolated RNA was reverse transcribed, the sequencing read expressed TCRB transcripts. TCRdb keeps only in-frame clones here, not all; method: immunoSEQ multiplex PCR. The sample yields 450,000 to 550,000 clones, 30% seen once. Material for sequencing was naive CD4+ T cells from blood. These TCRs come from a man younger than 30 in good health.

The chain joins TRBV5-5 to TRBJ2-1; the match to TRBD1 covers 7 bases. This CDR3 has 16 residues. The germline V gene encodes CDR1 SGHKS and CDR2 YYEKEE (reference sequence). Trimming at V came to 4 bases and at J to 8 bases, leaving 15 bases not matched to a gene. This chain's CDR3 is CASSPSWDVRGHEQFF. CDR3 bases: TGTGCCAGCAGCCCCTCCTGGGACGTAAGGGGGCATGAGCAGTTCTTC.

This chain joins TRBV7-2 and TRBJ1-4; 7 bases map to TRBD1. Germline V gene lookup returns CDR1 SGHTA and CDR2 FQGNSA. J lost 3 bases, V lost 3 bases, and 4 bases had no gene match. The CDR3 is 15 amino acids. In DNA form, the CDR3 reads TGTGCCAGCAGCTTGCCCGGGACAGCTAATGAAAAACTGTTTTTT. It translates to CASSLPGTANEKLFF.

The V and J genes are TRBV30 and TRBJ2-7, with 7 bases matching TRBD1. This CDR3 spans 13 amino acids. With 0 bases clipped from V and 3 bases from J, the junction kept 2 bases outside the gene matches. Germline V lookup: CDR1 GTSNPN, CDR2 SVGIG (reference sequence). CDR3 bases: TGTGCCTGGAGTGTAGGGGGCTTCTACGAGCAGTACTTC. Its protein is CAWSVGGFYEQYF.

The chain has TRBV4-2 and TRBJ2-6; perhaps D is TRBD1 or TRBD2 (6 bases each). The germline V and J ends were trimmed by 3 bases and 4 bases, with 13 bases remaining between them. Germline loops: CDR1 LGHNA, CDR2 YNFKEQ. This CDR3 is built from 16 residues. In DNA form, the CDR3 reads TGTGCCAGCAGCCACTCAGGGGCGGGAGGGGCCAACGTCCTGACTTTC. This translates into CASSHSGAGGANVLTF.

This clone was detected only a few times. The chain employs TRBV4-3 and TRBJ2-3; 9 bases align to TRBD1. Germline loops: CDR1 LGHNA, CDR2 YSLEER. The CDR3 totals 15 residues. The V and J ends lost 7 bases and 2 bases, in that order; junction bases with no gene match: 7. The CDR3 here is CASTQGTGPTDTQYF. CDR3 bases: TGCGCCAGCACCCAGGGGACAGGGCCCACAGATACGCAGTATTTT.

The CDR3 sequence: CASSWGPSGSSIEQYF. CDR3 bases: TGCGCCAGCAGCTGGGGGCCTAGCGGGAGCTCGATAGAGCAGTACTTC. The V call is TRBV5-1, the J call TRBJ2-7; 10 bases agree with TRBD2. Germline CDR1 SGHRS, CDR2 YFSETQ. V trimming: 3 bases; J trimming: 7 bases; junction bases outside the gene matches: 13. The CDR3 is made up of 16 amino acids.

This chain links TRBV7-9 with TRBJ2-3; 7 bases agree with TRBD1. CDR1 is SEHNR, CDR2 FQNEAQ, per germline (reference sequence). This CDR3 region has 18 residues. J was trimmed by 5 bases and V by 4 bases; bases with no gene match: 18. This CDR3 reads CASSSLLGDRRALDTQYF. The CDR3 DNA reads as TGTGCCAGCAGCTCCCTTTTAGGGGACAGAAGGGCTCTAGATACGCAGTATTTT.

CDR3 in amino acids: CASSFLAGGFGELFF. CDR3 DNA sequence: TGTGCCAGCAGTTTTCTAGCGGGAGGGTTCGGGGAGCTGTTTTTT. This chain links TRBV27 with TRBJ2-2; 12 bases match TRBD2. CDR1 and CDR2 from the germline V gene are MNHEY and SMNVEV (reference sequence). The CDR3 contains 15 residues. V lost 3 bases, J lost 7 bases, and 3 bases stayed unmatched.

The V call is TRBV29-1, the J call TRBJ2-2; TRBD2 matches at 9 bases. This CDR3 spans 15 amino acids. V was clipped by 6 bases and J by 1 base; unmatched bases: 6. Germline CDR1 and CDR2: SQVTM and ANQGSEA. As DNA, the CDR3 is TGCAGCGTCCGACCTAGCGGGAAGAACACCGGGGAGCTGTTTTTT. Translation: CSVRPSGKNTGELFF.

The chain combines TRBV5-1 with TRBJ2-5; perhaps TRBD1 as D (6 bases). There are 12 residues in the CDR3. The V end lost 5 bases, the J end lost 5 bases, and 10 bases lay between the germline ends. Germline loops: CDR1 SGHRS, CDR2 YFSETQ. The CDR3, as DNA: TGCGCCAGCAGACAGGGTCGGGAGACCCAGTACTTC. Translated: CASRQGRETQYF.

For this clone: Other nucleotide sequences from this sample produce the same CDR3. The chain has TRBV6-6 and TRBJ2-7; D is possibly TRBD2 (5 bases). The CDR3 is made up of 12 amino acids. CDR1 MNHNY and CDR2 SVGAGI come from the germline V gene (reference sequence). Deletions cut 0 bases from V and 7 bases from J, with 7 bases between. The CDR3 here is CASSYSREEQYF. In DNA form, the CDR3 reads TGTGCCAGCAGTTACTCGAGGGAAGAGCAGTACTTC.

V and J are TRBV29-1 and TRBJ2-1; D is perhaps TRBD1 (9 bases). The V end lost 8 bases, the J end lost 6 bases, and 35 bases lay between the germline ends. In germline, CDR1 is SQVTM, CDR2 ANQGSEA. The CDR3 length is 19 residues. The CDR3 nucleotides read TGCAGCTTCTTTTCCCGGGACAGGGACCCACGACTAGCGCGCAATGAGCAGTTCTTC. It is translated as CSFFSRDRDPRLARNEQFF.

This clone occurred a few times. The rearrangement uses TRBV30 and TRBJ2-7; 8 bases fit TRBD1. The germline CDR1 and CDR2 sequences are GTSNPN and SVGIG (reference sequence). The CDR3 loop spans 15 amino acids. V trimming: 0 bases; J trimming: 2 bases; junction bases outside the gene matches: 6. The CDR3 DNA reads as TGTGCCTGGAGTGTCTGGGACAGGCCTACCTACGAGCAGTACTTC. It is translated as CAWSVWDRPTYEQYF.

This chain uses TRBV4-1 with TRBJ1-2, with 8 bases matching TRBD1. Trimming took 5 bases from V and 5 from J; bases not matched to a gene: 10. This CDR3 has 15 residues. Germline V gene data show CDR1 as MGHRA and CDR2 as YSYEKL. The CDR3 DNA sequence: TGCGCCAGCAGCTTACGGACAGGGCTAGGGTATGGCTACACCTTC. This sequence encodes CASSLRTGLGYGYTF.

This clone was found a few times. V and J are TRBV6-1 and TRBJ2-7, with a weak D call TRBD2 (5 bases). The CDR3 is made up of 13 amino acids. V lost 6 bases and J lost 3, with 12 bases in between. Looked up from germline, CDR1 is MNHNS and CDR2 is SASEGT. CDR3 sequence reads: CASRRERIYEQYF. The CDR3, as DNA: TGTGCCAGCAGGAGGGAGAGGATCTACGAGCAGTACTTC.

This clone was picked up a small number of times. This sequence joins TRBV30 and TRBJ2-3; no clear D. V lost 0 bases to trimming and J lost 7 bases, with 11 bases between them. Germline CDR1 reads GTSNPN; CDR2 reads SVGIG (reference sequence). The CDR3 loop spans 13 amino acids. In DNA, the CDR3 is TGTGCCTGGAGTGTAGCGTTCAGGAATACGCAGTATTTT. Translating gives CAWSVAFRNTQYF.

The sample holds a few counts of this clone. At the DNA level, this CDR3 is encoded by other sequences in the same sample as well. V gene TRBV10-3 combines with J gene TRBJ1-5, with D possibly TRBD1 on 5 matching bases. Trimming removed 2 bases at V and 0 bases at J, with 8 bases between. This CDR3 region has 15 residues. CDR1 is ENHRY and CDR2 is SYGVKD in the germline V gene. CDR3 bases: TGTGCCATCAGTGAGGACAGTAATAGCAATCAGCCCCAGCATTTT. This sequence encodes CAISEDSNSNQPQHF.

The chain is built from TRBV5-1 and TRBJ2-7, with 8 bases that match TRBD1. Looked up from germline, CDR1 is SGHRS and CDR2 is YFSETQ. J was trimmed by 4 bases and V by 5 bases; bases with no gene match: 2. The CDR3 sequence is 12 residues long. CDR3 nucleotides: TGCGCCAGCAGACGACAGGGGTACGAGCAGTACTTC. Its translation: CASRRQGYEQYF.

The chain has TRBV15 and TRBJ2-7; 9 bases are a match to TRBD1. V trimming: 1 base; J trimming: 7 bases; junction bases outside the gene matches: 11. The CDR3 contains 16 residues. Germline CDR1 reads LNHNV; CDR2 reads YYDKDF (reference sequence). The CDR3 coding sequence is TGTGCCACCAGCAGAGTGGTGCGGACAGGGACAGGGGAGCAGTACTTC. It encodes CATSRVVRTGTGEQYF.

This clone was seen a few times. The chain uses TRBV29-1 and TRBJ1-3; D possibly corresponds to TRBD1 (5 bases). This CDR3 is 13 amino acids long. The V end was cut by 6 bases, the J end by 4 bases, with 13 bases between. Germline CDR1 and CDR2: SQVTM and ANQGSEA. The CDR3 DNA sequence: TGCAGCGTCCGGGACTTAGGCGGAAACACCATATATTTT. Protein: CSVRDLGGNTIYF.

The chain joins TRBV30 to TRBJ1-2; 7 bases match TRBD1. CDR3 length equals 19 residues. The germline CDR1 and CDR2 sequences are GTSNPN and SVGIG (reference sequence). The J segment lost 4 bases and the V segment lost 3 bases, leaving 23 bases of the junction unmatched. CDR3: CAWRGGSTDQKPPFYGYTF. The DNA of the CDR3 is TGTGCCTGGAGAGGGGGCTCCACTGATCAAAAGCCCCCCTTCTATGGCTACACCTTC. Looking up the rest from reference TRBV30 and TRBJ1-2 gives the full variable domain: SQTIHQWPATLVQPVGSPLSLECTVEGTSNPNLYWYRQAAGRGLQLLFYSVGIGQISSEVPQNLSASRPQDRQFILSSKKLLLSDSGFYLCAWRGGSTDQKPPFYGYTFGSGTRLTVV.

The chain combines TRBV5-1 with TRBJ2-7, with D unresolved. The CDR3 loop spans 15 amino acids. With 0 bases removed from V and 4 bases from J, the gap between germline ends came to 14 bases. Per germline, CDR1 SGHRS and CDR2 YFSETQ. The CDR3 loop reads CASSLALGLGYEQYF. The CDR3 nucleotides are TGCGCCAGCAGCTTGGCCCTGGGCTTAGGATACGAGCAGTACTTC.

This clone was recorded once. The rearrangement uses TRBV13 and TRBJ2-3, with TRBD2 matching over 9 bases. CDR1 and CDR2 (germline): PRHDT, FYEKMQ (reference sequence). The J segment lost 7 bases and the V segment lost 3 bases, leaving 14 bases of the junction unmatched. The length of the CDR3 is 17 residues. Here the CDR3 reads CASSFRTSDYSGYTQYF. DNA for the CDR3: TGTGCCAGCAGCTTCCGGACTAGCGATTATAGCGGGTATACGCAGTATTTT.

J is TRBJ2-1 and V is TRBV18; D may be TRBD1 (6 bases). The CDR3 runs 15 residues. CDR1 and CDR2 from the germline V gene are KGHSH and LQKENI. Trimming shortened V by 3 bases and J by 4 bases, and 13 bases separated the two germline ends. The chain's CDR3 is CASSPRWTDYNEQFF. The CDR3 coding sequence is TGTGCCAGCTCACCCCGGTGGACAGATTACAATGAGCAGTTCTTC.

V and J are TRBV7-8 and TRBJ2-2; weak D call: TRBD2 (6 bases). Germline CDR1 is SGHVS and CDR2 is FQNEAQ. The CDR3 totals 15 residues. V was shortened by 1 base and J by 1 base, with 7 bases between the two germline ends. CDR3 loop: CASSLERVNTGELFF. The CDR3 region has the DNA TGTGCCAGCAGCTTAGAGCGGGTGAACACCGGGGAGCTGTTTTTT. The whole variable domain, remainder taken from reference TRBV7-8 and TRBJ2-2, is GAGVSQSPRYKVAKRGQDVALRCDPISGHVSLFWYQQALGQGPEFLTYFQNEAQLDKSGLPSDRFFAERPEGSVSTLKIQRTQQEDSAVYLCASSLERVNTGELFFGEGSRLTVL.

V usage is TRBV5-5 and J usage is TRBJ2-2; the D gene is possibly TRBD1 (6 bases). This CDR3 has 14 residues. The germline gives CDR1 SGHKS, CDR2 YYEKEE (reference sequence). V was clipped by 4 bases and J by 6 bases, with 13 bases between them. CDR3 sequence (DNA): TGTGCCAGCAGCCAAAACAGGGCTGCCGGGGAGCTGTTTTTT. As protein: CASSQNRAAGELFF.